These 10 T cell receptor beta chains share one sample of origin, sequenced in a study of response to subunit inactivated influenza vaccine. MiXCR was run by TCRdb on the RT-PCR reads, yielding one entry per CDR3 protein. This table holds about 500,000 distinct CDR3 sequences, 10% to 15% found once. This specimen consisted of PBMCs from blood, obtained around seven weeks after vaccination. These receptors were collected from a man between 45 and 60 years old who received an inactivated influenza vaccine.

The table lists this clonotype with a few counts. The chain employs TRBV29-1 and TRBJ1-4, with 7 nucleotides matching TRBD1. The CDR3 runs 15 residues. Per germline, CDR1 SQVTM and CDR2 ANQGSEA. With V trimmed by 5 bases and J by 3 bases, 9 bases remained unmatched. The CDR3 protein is CSVSRTGQPNEKLFF. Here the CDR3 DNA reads TGCAGCGTTAGTCGTACGGGACAGCCTAATGAAAAACTGTTTTTT.

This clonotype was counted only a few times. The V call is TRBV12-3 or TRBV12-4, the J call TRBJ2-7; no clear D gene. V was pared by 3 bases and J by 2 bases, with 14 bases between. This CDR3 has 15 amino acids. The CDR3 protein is CASSFWADPTYEQYF. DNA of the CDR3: TGTGCCAGCAGTTTTTGGGCGGACCCCACCTACGAGCAGTACTTC.

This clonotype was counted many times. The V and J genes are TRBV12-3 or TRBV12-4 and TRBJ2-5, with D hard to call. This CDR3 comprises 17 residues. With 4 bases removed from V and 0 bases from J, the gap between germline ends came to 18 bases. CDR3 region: CASSYAWPDVYQETQYF. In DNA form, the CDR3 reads TGTGCCAGCAGTTACGCGTGGCCAGACGTATACCAAGAGACCCAGTACTTC.

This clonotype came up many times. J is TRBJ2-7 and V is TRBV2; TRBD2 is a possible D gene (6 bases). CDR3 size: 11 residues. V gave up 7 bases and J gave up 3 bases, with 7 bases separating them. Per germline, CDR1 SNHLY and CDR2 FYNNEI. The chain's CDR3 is CASISGYEQYF. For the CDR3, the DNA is TGTGCCAGCATTAGCGGCTACGAGCAGTACTTC.

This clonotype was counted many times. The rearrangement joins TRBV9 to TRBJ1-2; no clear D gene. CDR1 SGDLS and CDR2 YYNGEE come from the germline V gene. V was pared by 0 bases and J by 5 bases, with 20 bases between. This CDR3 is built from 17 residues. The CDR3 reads CASSVGTPNKGSYGYTF. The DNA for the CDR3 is TGTGCCAGCAGCGTAGGGACTCCCAATAAGGGATCTTATGGCTACACCTTC.

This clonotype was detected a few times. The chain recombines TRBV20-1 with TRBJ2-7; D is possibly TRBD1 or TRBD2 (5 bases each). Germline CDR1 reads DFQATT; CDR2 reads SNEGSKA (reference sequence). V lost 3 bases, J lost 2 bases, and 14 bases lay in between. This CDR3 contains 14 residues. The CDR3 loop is CSASGAESTYEQYF. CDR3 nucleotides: TGCAGTGCTAGCGGGGCGGAATCGACCTACGAGCAGTACTTC.

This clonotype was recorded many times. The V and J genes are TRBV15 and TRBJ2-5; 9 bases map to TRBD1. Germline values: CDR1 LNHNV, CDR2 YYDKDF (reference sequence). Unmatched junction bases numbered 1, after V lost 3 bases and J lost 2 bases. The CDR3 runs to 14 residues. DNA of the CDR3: TGTGCCACCAGCAGGGGACAGGGACAAGAGACCCAGTACTTC. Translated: CATSRGQGQETQYF. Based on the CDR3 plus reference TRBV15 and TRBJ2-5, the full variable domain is DAMVIQNPRYQVTQFGKPVTLSCSQTLNHNVMYWYQQKSSQAPKLLFHYYDKDFNNEADTPDNFQSRRPNTSFCFLDIRSPGLGDTAMYLCATSRGQGQETQYFGPGTRLLVL.

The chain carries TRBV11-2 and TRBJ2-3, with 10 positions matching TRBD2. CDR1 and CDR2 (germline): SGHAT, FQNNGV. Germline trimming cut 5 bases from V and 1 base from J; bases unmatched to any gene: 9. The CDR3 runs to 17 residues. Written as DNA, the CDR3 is TGTGCCAGCAGCCTATTATGGACTAGCGGTGGCACAGATACGCAGTATTTT. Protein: CASSLLWTSGGTDTQYF. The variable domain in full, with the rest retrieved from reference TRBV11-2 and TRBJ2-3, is EAGVAQSPRYKIIEKRQSVAFWCNPISGHATLYWYQQILGQGPKLLIQFQNNGVVDDSQLPKDRFSAERLKGVDSTLKIQPAKLEDSAVYLCASSLLWTSGGTDTQYFGPGTRLTVL.

In DNA, the CDR3 is TGTGCCAGCTCACCCCCTAGCGCTAGCACAGATACGCAGTATTTT. Protein product: CASSPPSASTDTQYF. The gene calls are TRBV18 and TRBJ2-3; D might be TRBD2 (6 bases). V was pared by 3 bases and J by 0 bases, with 10 bases between. From germline, CDR1 is KGHSH and CDR2 LQKENI. The CDR3 runs to 15 residues. Supplemented by reference TRBV18 and TRBJ2-3, the full variable domain reads NAGVMQNPRHLVRRRGQEARLRCSPMKGHSHVYWYRQLPEEGLKFMVYLQKENIIDESGMPKERFSAEFPKEGPSILRIQQVVRGDSAAYFCASSPPSASTDTQYFGPGTRLTVL.

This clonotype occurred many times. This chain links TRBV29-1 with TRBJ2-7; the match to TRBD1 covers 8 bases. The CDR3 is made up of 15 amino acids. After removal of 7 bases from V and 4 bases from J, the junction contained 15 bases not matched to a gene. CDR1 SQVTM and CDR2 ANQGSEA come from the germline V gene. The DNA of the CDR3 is TGCAGCGATCACTTGGGCAGGGGGCTTAGGTACGAGCAGTACTTC. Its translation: CSDHLGRGLRYEQYF.